This TCR beta chain was obtained from a study of blood T cells in healthy people across ages. For the second PCR, which ran for about 7 to 12 cycles, a sample-barcoded 5' primer and a J-beta primer mix were used. TCRdb recomputed calls from the 5' RACE reads with MiXCR, one row per CDR3 protein. The sample has 1.5 million to 2 million distinct CDR3 sequences; roughly 49% are singletons. Germline CDR1 MNHEY, CDR2 SMNVEV (reference sequence). The CDR3 length is 14 residues. V lost 5 bases, J lost 8 bases, and 4 bases stayed unmatched. The chain carries TRBV27 and TRBJ1-6, with 9 positions matching TRBD1. This TCR was sampled from a woman aged 40 to 55 in good health. The sequencing sample was made of blood. CDR3 nucleotides: TGTGCCAGCAGTGGGACAGGGTATGATTCACCCCTCCACTTT. Its protein product is CASSGTGYDSPLHF.